This TCR beta chain was sequenced during a study of cytomegalovirus exposure and HLA in healthy donors. 13 Jbeta primers and 60 Vbeta primers were used for the PCR. Method: immunoSEQ multiplex PCR; TCRdb's copy keeps in-frame clones and lacks some. The sample has around 20,000 clones, about 74% seen once. Trimming removed 3 bases at V and 4 bases at J, with 18 bases between. The CDR3 contains 16 residues. The germline CDR1 and CDR2 sequences are MNHEY and SVGAGI. V is TRBV6-5 and J is TRBJ1-2; possibly TRBD1 for D (5 bases). The TCR was taken from a man aged 18-30 years in good health and CMV-seronegative. The source material was PBMCs. The CDR3 loop is CASSYTLGQGRYGYTF. CDR3 DNA sequence: TGTGCCAGCAGTTATACCCTAGGGCAGGGTCGCTATGGCTACACCTTC.